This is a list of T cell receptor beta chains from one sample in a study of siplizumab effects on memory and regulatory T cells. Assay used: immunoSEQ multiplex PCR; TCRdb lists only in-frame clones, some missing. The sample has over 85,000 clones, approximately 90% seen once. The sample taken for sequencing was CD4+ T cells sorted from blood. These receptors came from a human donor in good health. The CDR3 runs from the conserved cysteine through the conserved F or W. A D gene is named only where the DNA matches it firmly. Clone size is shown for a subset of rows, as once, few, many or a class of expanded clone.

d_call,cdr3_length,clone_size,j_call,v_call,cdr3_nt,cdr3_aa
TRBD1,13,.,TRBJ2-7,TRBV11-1,TGTGCCAGCACCAGAACGACAGGGAGCGAAAAGTACTTC,CASTRTTGSEKYF
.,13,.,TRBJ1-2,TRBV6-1,TGTGCCAGCGCGGCAGGGACTAACTATGGCTACACCTTC,CASAAGTNYGYTF
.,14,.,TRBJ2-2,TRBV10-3,TGTGCCATCAGCCCGGGGCGCGTCACCGGGGAGCTGTTTTTT,CAISPGRVTGELFF
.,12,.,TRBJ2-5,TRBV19,TGTGCCAGTAGTATGCCTGGGGAGACCCAGTACTTC,CASSMPGETQYF
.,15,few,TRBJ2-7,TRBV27,TGTGCCAGCAGTGGGTGGGCAGCCCGAGGGTACGAGCAGTACTTC,CASSGWAARGYEQYF
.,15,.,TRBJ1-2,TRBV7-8,TGTGCCAGCAGCCAGACCCCTTCTGTCCTTTATGGCTACACCTTC,CASSQTPSVLYGYTF
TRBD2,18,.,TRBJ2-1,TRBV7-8,TGTGCCAGCAGCTTGGGGGGTCGGGGACTAGCGGACGGGGATGAGCAGTTCTTC,CASSLGGRGLADGDEQFF
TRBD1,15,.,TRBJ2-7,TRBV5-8,TGTGCCAGCAGCCACCAGGACAGGGTAGAATACGAGCAGTACTTC,CASSHQDRVEYEQYF
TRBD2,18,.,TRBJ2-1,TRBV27,TGTGCCAGCAGTCCGCCGGTACCGGGACTAGCGCTCCGTGGTGAGCAGTTCTTC,CASSPPVPGLALRGEQFF
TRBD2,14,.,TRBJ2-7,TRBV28,TGTGCCAGCAGTTTTAGCGGGGTCGTCTACGAGCAGTACTTC,CASSFSGVVYEQYF
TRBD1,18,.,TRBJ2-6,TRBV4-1,TGCGCCAGCAGCTGGCCAAGGACAGGCGGTTCTGGGGCCAACGTCCTGACTTTC,CASSWPRTGGSGANVLTF
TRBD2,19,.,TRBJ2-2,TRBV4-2,TGTGCCAGCAGCCCGAGCAGGGGGGAAGCGGGAGGGAGGACCGGGGAGCTGTTTTTT,CASSPSRGEAGGRTGELFF
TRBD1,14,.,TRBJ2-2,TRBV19,TGTGCCAGTTACGACAGGGGGAACACCGGGGAGCTGTTTTTT,CASYDRGNTGELFF
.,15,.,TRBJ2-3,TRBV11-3,TGTGCCAGCAGCCCGACCGGGCGGGACACAGATACGCAGTATTTT,CASSPTGRDTDTQYF
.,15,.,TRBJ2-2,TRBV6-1,TGTGCCAGCGGGTACCGGGGCGCGAACACCGGGGAGCTGTTTTTT,CASGYRGANTGELFF
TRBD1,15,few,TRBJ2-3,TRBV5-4,TGTGCCAGCAGCTGGGGACAGGTGGAGGCAGATACGCAGTATTTT,CASSWGQVEADTQYF
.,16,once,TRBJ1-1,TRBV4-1,TGCGCCAGCAGCCCTGGTCGTGGGATCGGCTGGACTGAAGCTTTCTTT,CASSPGRGIGWTEAFF
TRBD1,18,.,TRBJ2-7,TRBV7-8,TGTGCCAGCAGCTTAGGGCAAAGGGACAGGGGAATCTCCTACGAGCAGTACTTC,CASSLGQRDRGISYEQYF
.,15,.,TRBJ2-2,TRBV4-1,TGCGCCAGCAGCCAAGATCGACAGATTTACGGGGAGCTGTTTTTT,CASSQDRQIYGELFF
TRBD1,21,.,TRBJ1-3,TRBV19,TGTGCCAGTAGAAATACGGCACCGGGACAGGGGGCTTACGGTCCTGGAAACACCATATATTTT,CASRNTAPGQGAYGPGNTIYF
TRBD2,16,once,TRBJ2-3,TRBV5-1,TGCGCCAGCAGCTTGGATCTAGCGGGATCCTCCTATACGCAGTATTTT,CASSLDLAGSSYTQYF
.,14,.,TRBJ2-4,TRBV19,TGTGCCACCACCCCCCCCGCTTGGGGAAACATTCAGTACTTC,CATTPPAWGNIQYF
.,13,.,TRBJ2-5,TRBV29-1,TGCAGCGTTGCGGCGACTGCACAAGAGACCCAGTACTTC,CSVAATAQETQYF
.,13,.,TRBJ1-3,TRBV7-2,TGTGCCAGCAGACGGGGTTTTGGAAACACCATATATTTT,CASRRGFGNTIYF
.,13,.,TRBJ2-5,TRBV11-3,TGTGCCAGCAGCTTAGACGGGACCGAGACCCAGTACTTC,CASSLDGTETQYF
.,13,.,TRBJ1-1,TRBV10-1,TGCGCCAGCCAGACAGCGGTGAACACTGAAGCTTTCTTT,CASQTAVNTEAFF
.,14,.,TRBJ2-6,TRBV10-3,TGTGCCATCAAACGTACCTCTGGGGCCAACGTCCTGACTTTC,CAIKRTSGANVLTF
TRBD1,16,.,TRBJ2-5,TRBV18,TGTGCCAGCTCACCATACACAGGGGCGCCCCAAGAGACCCAGTACTTC,CASSPYTGAPQETQYF
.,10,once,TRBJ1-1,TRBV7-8,TGTGCCAGCAGGGGGGATGAAGCTTTCTTT,CASRGDEAFF
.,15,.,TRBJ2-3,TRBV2,TGTGCCAGCAGAGCAGGAGTCGGGATGACAGATACGCAGTATTTT,CASRAGVGMTDTQYF
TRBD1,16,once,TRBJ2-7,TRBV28,TGTGCCAGCAGTCCCCCGTTTTTGAGGGGGCGGTACGAGCAGTACTTC,CASSPPFLRGRYEQYF
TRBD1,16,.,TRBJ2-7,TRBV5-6,TGTGCCAGCAGCTTGGGCCCCAGGGGGTCGACCTACGAGCAGTACTTC,CASSLGPRGSTYEQYF
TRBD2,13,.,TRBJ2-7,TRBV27,TGTGCCAGCAGGCGAGCGGGAGGCTACGAGCAGTACTTC,CASRRAGGYEQYF
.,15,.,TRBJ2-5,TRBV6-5,TGTGCCAGCAGTTACAATGGGGCCGTCTCCCGGACCCAGTACTTC,CASSYNGAVSRTQYF
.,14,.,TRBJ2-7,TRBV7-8,TGTGCCAGCAGCTTAACCCGGGGTTACTACGAGCAGTACTTC,CASSLTRGYYEQYF
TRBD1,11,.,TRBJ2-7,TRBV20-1,TGCAGTGTACAGGGGGCATACGAGCAGTACTTC,CSVQGAYEQYF
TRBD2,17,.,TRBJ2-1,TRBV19,TGTGCCAGTAGTATTTACCGAGCGGGAGCGGTGTACAATGAGCAGTTCTTC,CASSIYRAGAVYNEQFF
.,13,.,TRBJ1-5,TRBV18,TGTGCCAGCTCACCCGGGTTAGAGCAGCCCCAGCATTTT,CASSPGLEQPQHF
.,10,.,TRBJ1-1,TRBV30,TGTGCCTGGGGCCGGGATCAAGCTTTCTTT,CAWGRDQAFF
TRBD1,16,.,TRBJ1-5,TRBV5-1,TGCGCCAGCAGCTTGGCCGGGACAGGGGGCGGTCAGCCCCAGCATTTT,CASSLAGTGGGQPQHF